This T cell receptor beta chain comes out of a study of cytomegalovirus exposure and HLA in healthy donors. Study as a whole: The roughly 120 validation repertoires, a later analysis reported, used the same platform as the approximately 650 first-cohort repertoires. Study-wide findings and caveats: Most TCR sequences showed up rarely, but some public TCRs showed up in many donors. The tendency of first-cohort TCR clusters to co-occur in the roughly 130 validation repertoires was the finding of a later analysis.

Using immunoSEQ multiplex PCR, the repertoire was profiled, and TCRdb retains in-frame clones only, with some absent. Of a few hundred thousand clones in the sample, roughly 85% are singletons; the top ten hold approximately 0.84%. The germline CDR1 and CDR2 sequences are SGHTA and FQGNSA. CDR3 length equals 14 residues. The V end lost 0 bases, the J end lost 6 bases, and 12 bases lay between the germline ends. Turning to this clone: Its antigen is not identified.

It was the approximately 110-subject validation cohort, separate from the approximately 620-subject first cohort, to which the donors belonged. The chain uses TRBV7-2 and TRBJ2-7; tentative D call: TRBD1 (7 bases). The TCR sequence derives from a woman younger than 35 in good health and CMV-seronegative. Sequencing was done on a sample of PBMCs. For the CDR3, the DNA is TGTGCCAGCAGCTTAGCCGGAGGGGGCTCCGAGCAGTACTTC. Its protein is CASSLAGGGSEQYF.